These 25 T cell receptor beta chains originate from one sample sequenced in a study of CD8+ T cells in alopecia areata (dated by TCRdb to the late 2010s). Receptors were amplified or captured by the immunoSEQ multiplex PCR assay. RNA was extracted from all samples and reverse transcribed into cDNA, which served as template for TCR sequencing. This is the immuneACCESS table as TCRdb keeps it, with only in-frame sequences that have V and J called. A part of the clones is gone; compared with another copy, unresolved V genes explain less than half, and the rest is unexplained. This sample lists fewer than 250,000 clones; around 60% were detected once. The ten largest make up roughly 0.7% of the sample. The sample's time point, from its label and the paper: less than five weeks on oral tofacitinib. In light of the paper, this sample's treatment or condition label describes: oral pan-JAK inhibitor, 5-10 mg twice daily.

The source was CD4+ T cells sorted from blood, collected at week 4, from a patient treated with tofacitinib. The receptor source for this set is a human donor with alopecia areata.

In this sample, this clone turned up a few times. The CDR3 protein is CASSLEDSQKYF. CDR3 nucleotide sequence: TGCGCCAGCAGCTTGGAGGATAGTCAGAAGTACTTC. The gene calls are TRBV5-1 and TRBJ2-7, with D hard to call. Germline lookup yields CDR1 SGHRS and CDR2 YFSETQ. The CDR3 runs to 12 residues. V lost 0 bases and J lost 11, with 12 bases in between.

The chain couples TRBV29-1 to TRBJ2-3; D unclear. The CDR3 spans 14 residues. The germline V gene has CDR1 SQVTM and CDR2 ANQGSEA. Trimming took off 6 bases at V and 6 bases at J, with 19 bases between the two ends. CDR3 nucleotide sequence: TGCAGCGTCAGAAGGGCCTCAGTGTCGGATACGCAGTATTTT. This translates into CSVRRASVSDTQYF.

This clone has just a few counts. The gene calls are TRBV29-1 and TRBJ2-1; D may be TRBD1 (6 bases). Trimming removed 4 bases at V and 4 bases at J, with 14 bases between. The CDR3 contains 14 residues. CDR1 is SQVTM, CDR2 ANQGSEA, per germline. CDR3 sequence reads: CSVVKGGRYNEQFF. DNA of the CDR3: TGCAGCGTTGTAAAAGGGGGTCGGTACAATGAGCAGTTCTTC.

CDR3 amino acids: CAWSLYVRSTNIQYF. The CDR3 nucleotides are TGTGCCTGGAGTTTGTATGTCCGGAGCACAAACATTCAGTACTTC. V usage is TRBV30 and J usage is TRBJ2-4; no clear D gene. The CDR3 loop spans 15 amino acids. Germline-derived CDR1 and CDR2 are GTSNPN and SVGIG (reference sequence). V lost 2 bases and J 6 bases, leaving 17 bases between the germline ends.

V and J are TRBV7-8 and TRBJ2-7, with TRBD2 as a possible D gene (6 bases). Deletions cut 5 bases from V and 0 bases from J, with 14 bases between. The CDR3 is 15 amino acids. Germline-derived CDR1 and CDR2 are SGHVS and FQNEAQ. DNA for the CDR3: TGTGCCAGCAGCCCGCGGGGATTCAGCTCCTACGAGCAGTACTTC. Amino acids: CASSPRGFSSYEQYF.

The V call is TRBV2, the J call TRBJ2-5; D remains unclear. The V end lost 5 bases, the J end lost 5 bases, and 15 bases lay between the germline ends. Germline lookup yields CDR1 SNHLY and CDR2 FYNNEI. There are 14 residues in the CDR3. The CDR3 region has the DNA TGTGCCAGCAGTCGACAATCCCTCTACGAGACCCAGTACTTC. Encoded protein: CASSRQSLYETQYF.

This chain uses TRBV7-8 with TRBJ2-3; D is possibly TRBD2 (5 bases). Trimming took off 1 base at V and 6 bases at J, with 11 bases between the two ends. The CDR3 contains 14 residues. The germline CDR1 and CDR2 sequences are SGHVS and FQNEAQ. The CDR3 region has the DNA TGTGCCAGCAGCTTAGTCCTAGCTCCGGATACGCAGTATTTT. It encodes CASSLVLAPDTQYF.

The chain recombines TRBV29-1 with TRBJ1-2; 8 bases map to TRBD1. The CDR3 runs to 12 residues. Germline trimming cut 7 bases from V and 0 bases from J; bases unmatched to any gene: 1. Germline V gene sequence: CDR1 SQVTM, CDR2 ANQGSEA. The CDR3, as DNA: TGCAGCGGACAGGGGTCTAACTATGGCTACACCTTC. It is translated as CSGQGSNYGYTF.

The chain uses TRBV5-6 and TRBJ2-7; D possibly corresponds to TRBD2 (6 bases). The V gene lost 4 bases and the J gene lost 5 bases, with 16 bases spanning the gap. Germline assignment: CDR1 SGHDT and CDR2 YYEEEE. The CDR3 has 14 residues. This chain's CDR3 is CASSLGRTIHEQYF. CDR3 DNA: TGTGCCAGCAGCCTGGGACGGACTATCCACGAGCAGTACTTC.

This chain connects TRBV29-1 to TRBJ2-2, with D unclear. V shed 7 bases and J shed 3 bases, with 15 bases lying between them. This CDR3 is built from 14 residues. Germline loops: CDR1 SQVTM, CDR2 ANQGSEA. The CDR3 loop is CSALRPIYTGELFF. DNA of the CDR3: TGCAGCGCCTTGAGACCAATATACACCGGGGAGCTGTTTTTT.

The chain uses TRBV30 and TRBJ2-2; D is uncertain. The CDR3 is 12 amino acids. Germline lookup yields CDR1 GTSNPN and CDR2 SVGIG (reference sequence). V lost 3 bases and J 0 bases, leaving 2 bases between the germline ends. This CDR3 is CAWRTNTGELFF. The CDR3 DNA reads as TGTGCCTGGAGGACGAACACCGGGGAGCTGTTTTTT.

This sequence joins TRBV29-1 and TRBJ1-1; D unclear. Looked up from germline, CDR1 is SQVTM and CDR2 is ANQGSEA. V lost 6 bases, J lost 1 base, and 9 bases lay in between. CDR3 size: 12 residues. The CDR3: CSVSAGNTEAFF. The CDR3 DNA is TGCAGCGTCTCAGCAGGGAACACTGAAGCTTTCTTT.

This clone was observed a handful of times. V usage is TRBV6-6 and J usage is TRBJ2-7; 11 bases map to TRBD1. Germline lookup yields CDR1 MNHNY and CDR2 SVGAGI (reference sequence). This CDR3 is built from 15 residues. V lost 4 bases to trimming and J lost 4 bases; unmatched junction nucleotides: 6. CDR3 DNA sequence: TGTGCCAGCAGTTCCGGACAGGGGGCGAGTTACGAGCAGTACTTC. Translated, it gives CASSSGQGASYEQYF.

This rearrangement joins TRBV5-1 to TRBJ2-1, with 7 nucleotides matching TRBD2. Germline CDR1 is SGHRS and CDR2 is YFSETQ. The CDR3 has 15 residues. V was pared by 4 bases and J by 0 bases, with 4 bases of the junction left unmatched. The CDR3 DNA follows: TGCGCCAGCAGCCCGACTAGCCTCTCCTACAATGAGCAGTTCTTC. Its translation is CASSPTSLSYNEQFF.

Of note for this clone: The same CDR3 arises from other DNA sequences in this sample as well. The genes are TRBV29-1 and TRBJ2-3; no definite D call. The V gene lost 4 bases and the J gene lost 4 bases, with 3 bases spanning the gap. CDR1 and CDR2 (germline): SQVTM, ANQGSEA. This CDR3 is built from 10 residues. The CDR3 spells CSVAPDTQYF. The CDR3 bases are TGCAGCGTTGCTCCAGATACGCAGTATTTT.

V and J are TRBV29-1 and TRBJ2-1, with 9 bases identical to TRBD2. Trimming cost V 3 bases and J 7 bases; bases outside gene matches: 13. CDR1 is SQVTM and CDR2 is ANQGSEA in the germline V gene. The CDR3 is 16 residues long. The CDR3: CSVDGFGGRALNEQFF. CDR3 coding DNA: TGCAGCGTTGATGGGTTTGGCGGGAGGGCCTTGAATGAGCAGTTCTTC.

The rearrangement joins TRBV30 to TRBJ1-5; D might be TRBD1 (6 bases). Germline CDR1 is GTSNPN and CDR2 is SVGIG (reference sequence). This CDR3 is 16 amino acids long. Trimming took 3 bases from V and 2 from J, leaving 17 bases between them. The CDR3 DNA sequence: TGTGCCTGGAGCTCAGTACGAGCAGGGGGCAATCAGCCCCAGCATTTT. This codes for CAWSSVRAGGNQPQHF.

V and J are TRBV9 and TRBJ2-1, with a tentative D call TRBD2 (6 bases). The CDR3 consists of 15 residues. The V gene's germline CDR1 is SGDLS and CDR2 YYNGEE. Between the trimmed V and J ends, which lost 2 bases and 7 bases, there was a span of 16 bases. The CDR3 coding sequence is TGTGCCAGCAGCGTCCTTTCCGGGAGCTATAATGAGCAGTTCTTC. Amino acids: CASSVLSGSYNEQFF.

The genes are TRBV5-1 and TRBJ2-2; D might be TRBD2 (6 bases). Trimming cost V 3 bases and J 5 bases, with 11 bases left between them. Germline values: CDR1 SGHRS, CDR2 YFSETQ. This CDR3 contains 14 residues. Here the CDR3 DNA reads TGCGCCAGCAGCTATTCCGGGGGAACCGGGGAGCTGTTTTTT. Translation gives CASSYSGGTGELFF.

The chain employs TRBV29-1 and TRBJ2-1; TRBD2 aligns across 14 bases. This CDR3 region has 14 residues. With V trimmed by 6 bases and J by 6 bases, 4 bases remained unmatched. From germline, CDR1 is SQVTM and CDR2 ANQGSEA. Written as DNA, the CDR3 is TGCAGCGTCCGCGGACTAGCGGGAGGCAATGAGCAGTTCTTC. Its protein product is CSVRGLAGGNEQFF.

The CDR3 sequence is CATSRDSRITEAFF. The CDR3, as DNA: TGTGCCACCAGCAGAGATTCGCGAATCACTGAAGCTTTCTTT. The chain joins TRBV15 to TRBJ1-1; D unresolved. CDR3 length: 14 residues. Germline V gene sequence: CDR1 LNHNV, CDR2 YYDKDF (reference sequence). Trimming removed 0 bases at V and 4 bases at J, with 9 bases between.

This chain joins TRBV28 and TRBJ2-3, with TRBD2 matching 9 bases. This CDR3 is 14 amino acids long. Germline V gives CDR1 MDHEN, CDR2 SYDVKM. The V gene end was trimmed by 5 bases and the J gene end by 5 bases; junction bases not matched to a gene: 5. CDR3 region: CASSPAGGLDTQYF. In DNA form, the CDR3 reads TGTGCCAGCAGTCCGGCGGGGGGGCTAGATACGCAGTATTTT.

In its sample, this clone was seen a few times. This chain uses TRBV7-2 with TRBJ2-7, with D hard to call. The CDR3 extends over 11 amino acids. The V end lost 3 bases, the J end lost 4 bases, and 4 bases lay between the germline ends. The germline CDR1 and CDR2 sequences are SGHTA and FQGNSA. The CDR3 bases are TGTGCCAGCAGCTTTAGATACGAGCAGTACTTC. Translated: CASSFRYEQYF.

This clone came up a few times. The V gene is TRBV29-1, the J gene TRBJ1-5, with D possibly matching TRBD1 (6 bases). The CDR3 runs to 13 residues. CDR1 is SQVTM, CDR2 ANQGSEA, per germline. V was pared by 4 bases and J by 6 bases, with 13 bases between. Here the CDR3 DNA reads TGCAGCGTTGCCCCCGGGACAACTCAGCCCCAGCATTTT. Translated: CSVAPGTTQPQHF.

V usage is TRBV18 and J usage is TRBJ2-3; TRBD1 agrees at 8 bases. Germline V CDR1 and CDR2: KGHSH, LQKENI. J lost 2 bases, V lost 3 bases, and 7 bases had no gene match. CDR3 size: 16 residues. The CDR3 reads CASSPLPGQVTDTQYF. CDR3 nucleotides: TGTGCCAGCTCACCGCTCCCGGGACAGGTCACAGATACGCAGTATTTT.